A selection of T cell receptor beta chains follows, all from one sample in a study of blood T cell repertoires in COVID-19. Sequenced by immunoSEQ multiplex PCR; TCRdb stores in-frame clones only, minus some. The table has approximately 220,000 clones, roughly 89% seen once. Sequencing used PBMCs or T cells enriched from blood (not recorded which). These receptors all come from a woman aged 40 to 50 with acute COVID-19. The conserved cysteine and the conserved F or W are not part of the CDR3 here. Each record gives: clone size, V gene, CDR3 protein. Clone size is given for some rows only: seen once, a few or many times, or a class if the clone is expanded.

size: -; V: TRBV29-1; CDR3: SSPGGPRTDTQY
size: once; V: TRBV11-2; CDR3: ASSPHTQGNYGYT
size: -; V: TRBV7-8; CDR3: ASSSAGGFNEKLF
size: -; V: TRBV7-3; CDR3: ASSLKVAGGTEAF
size: -; V: TRBV3-1/TRBV3-2; CDR3: ASSPTGRSQETQY
size: -; V: TRBV3-1/TRBV3-2; CDR3: ASSPAVGAGQPQH
size: -; V: TRBV12-3/TRBV12-4; CDR3: ASSLVEEETQY
size: -; V: TRBV4-3; CDR3: ASSQDNGGVGYEQY
size: -; V: TRBV18; CDR3: ASSPTGPDTQY
size: -; V: TRBV2; CDR3: ASSARGGTEAF
size: -; V: TRBV15; CDR3: ATSSPLPVANTGELF
size: -; V: TRBV15; CDR3: ATKVGPGTGIGYGYT
size: -; V: TRBV27; CDR3: ASRPPRGTNTEAF
size: -; V: TRBV5-4; CDR3: ASSQEIGRTSTDTQY
size: -; V: TRBV27; CDR3: ASSSGTAGGEQF